A single sample gave rise to the 8 T cell receptor beta chains below, sequenced in a study of T cells in Graves' hyperthyroidism and ophthalmopathy. TCR beta CDR3 regions were amplified from RNA transcripts. The HTBI primer set was used in a first-round RT-PCR of the TCR CDR3. TCRdb re-analysed the multiplex PCR reads in MiXCR, keeping a single row per CDR3 protein. This table holds around 250,000 distinct CDR3 sequences, approximately 14% found once. What was sequenced was blood. The receptors come from a woman in her forties with Graves' hyperthyroidism that later progressed to Graves' ophthalmopathy.

Many counts were recorded for this clonotype. The V and J genes are TRBV9 and TRBJ2-3; a weak D match, TRBD2 (6 bases). Germline V CDR1 and CDR2: SGDLS, YYNGEE. The CDR3 covers 16 residues. V gave up 0 bases and J gave up 3 bases, with 14 bases separating them. In DNA, the CDR3 is TGTGCCAGCAGCGTAGAACCGGGAGCAGGAACAGATACGCAGTATTTT. Translating gives CASSVEPGAGTDTQYF.

The chain has TRBV27 and TRBJ1-4; D may be TRBD1 (6 bases). Germline lookup yields CDR1 MNHEY and CDR2 SMNVEV (reference sequence). Deletions cut 5 bases from V and 10 bases from J, with 14 bases between. CDR3 size: 13 residues. The CDR3 spells CASSLTGGVKLFF. The CDR3 DNA reads TGTGCCAGCAGTCTGACAGGCGGCGTAAAACTGTTTTTT.

There are many counts of this clonotype. V usage is TRBV6-1 and J usage is TRBJ2-2; D is tentatively TRBD1 or TRBD2 (5 bases each). This CDR3 contains 15 residues. V lost 4 bases to trimming and J lost 4 bases, with 13 bases between them. The germline gives CDR1 MNHNS, CDR2 SASEGT. The CDR3 is CASSVQGVGTGELFF. DNA for the CDR3: TGTGCCAGCAGTGTTCAGGGAGTAGGCACCGGGGAGCTGTTTTTT.

This clonotype was counted many times. The rearrangement links TRBV7-9 to TRBJ1-2; D possibly corresponds to TRBD1 (5 bases). The CDR3 runs 15 residues. The ends were cut back, 10 bases at V and 2 bases at J, with 20 bases in the middle. The germline V gene encodes CDR1 SEHNR and CDR2 FQNEAQ (reference sequence). The CDR3 nucleotides read TGTGCCACCTCAATGCTGACAGACACCAACTATGGCTACACCTTC. Translated: CATSMLTDTNYGYTF.

This clonotype was observed a few times. The chain has TRBV6-1 and TRBJ2-1; 7 bases agree with TRBD2. Germline trimming cut 5 bases from V and 6 bases from J; bases unmatched to any gene: 16. This CDR3 comprises 17 residues. Germline assignment: CDR1 MNHNS and CDR2 SASEGT. CDR3 nucleotide sequence: TGTGCCAGCAGTAGTCAGGTCGGGAGGTTCTGGACCAATGAGCAGTTCTTC. Translated, it gives CASSSQVGRFWTNEQFF.

This clonotype was detected only a few times. The rearrangement links TRBV20-1 to TRBJ1-3; D is uncertain. Germline CDR1 and CDR2: DFQATT and SNEGSKA (reference sequence). Trimming took off 1 base at V and 0 bases at J, with 10 bases between the two ends. CDR3 size: 15 residues. The CDR3: CSARVGSVSGNTIYF. In nucleotides, the CDR3 is TGCAGTGCTAGAGTAGGATCTGTCTCTGGAAACACCATATATTTT.

A few counts support this clonotype. The CDR3 DNA reads as TGTGCCAGCAGTTCCCGGGACAGCCCACTCACCGGGGAGCTGTTTTTT. This sequence encodes CASSSRDSPLTGELFF. The gene calls are TRBV6-1 and TRBJ2-2, with 7 bases identical to TRBD1. The V gene end was trimmed by 5 bases and the J gene end by 4 bases; junction bases not matched to a gene: 10. Germline CDR1 and CDR2: MNHNS and SASEGT. The CDR3 contains 16 residues.

This clonotype was observed many times. This rearrangement joins TRBV6-2 or TRBV6-3 to TRBJ2-7; 9 nucleotides line up with TRBD2. The CDR3 runs to 15 residues. Germline values: CDR1 MNHEY, CDR2 SVGEGT. The V segment lost 2 bases and the J segment 5 bases; nucleotides outside the gene matches: 7. The CDR3 bases are TGTGCCAGCAGTTACAGAGCGGGAGGCACCCACGAGCAGTACTTC. Protein product: CASSYRAGGTHEQYF.